This paragraph covers one TCR beta chain sequence. The antigen is undetermined. The data stem from a study of immune evolution from preneoplasia to lung adenocarcinoma. Overall study results and limits: Normal lung had the highest top T cell clone frequencies.

Germline CDR1 MNHNS, CDR2 SASEGT. The CDR3 sequence is 11 residues long. Trimming removed 2 bases from V and 12 bases from J, with 10 bases in between. TCRdb's table, derived via immunoSEQ multiplex PCR, lists solely in-frame clones and lacks some. The sample yields over 1,500 clones, approximately 84% seen once. The chain recombines TRBV6-1 with TRBJ1-2, with no clear D. Specimen: FFPE tissue from an adenomatous hyperplasia lung lesion. The sample's subset: atypical adenomatous hyperplasia (AAH), lung preneoplasia. The clonotype originates from a donor at least 70 years old with lung adenocarcinoma. The DNA of the CDR3 is TGTGCCAGCAGTGAATCGGAGGGCGACACCTTC. Encoded protein: CASSESEGDTF.